This T cell receptor (beta chain) is drawn from a study of blood T cell repertoires in COVID-19. In terms of age and location, participants ranged from roughly 18 to 100 years and lived in about two dozen US areas. Cohorts were determined from participant-reported clinical history. Two consecutive negative NP/OP PCR tests, clearance, or resolved symptoms defined Cohort 3 recovery. This clone was seen a handful of times. Original processing notes: Amplification with reference gene primers provided the estimates of nucleated cell counts. The data were produced by immunoSEQ multiplex PCR, yet TCRdb's version contains in-frame clones alone and is incomplete. That table supplies the V and J calls and clone size; D and trimming were determined from the DNA. Among 500,000 or so clones listed, 75% to 90% were seen once. V was clipped by 0 bases and J by 1 base, with 6 bases between them. CDR1 LGHNT and CDR2 FRNRAP come from the germline V gene. The CDR3 covers 14 residues.

Sequenced material: PBMCs or T cells enriched from blood (not recorded which). This receptor was identified in a woman in her late teens or twenties who had recovered from COVID-19. The chain couples TRBV12-5 to TRBJ1-1; D ambiguous. The CDR3 bases are TGTGCTAGTGGTTTGGTACCAGAGAACACTGAAGCTTTCTTT. It yields the protein CASGLVPENTEAFF.